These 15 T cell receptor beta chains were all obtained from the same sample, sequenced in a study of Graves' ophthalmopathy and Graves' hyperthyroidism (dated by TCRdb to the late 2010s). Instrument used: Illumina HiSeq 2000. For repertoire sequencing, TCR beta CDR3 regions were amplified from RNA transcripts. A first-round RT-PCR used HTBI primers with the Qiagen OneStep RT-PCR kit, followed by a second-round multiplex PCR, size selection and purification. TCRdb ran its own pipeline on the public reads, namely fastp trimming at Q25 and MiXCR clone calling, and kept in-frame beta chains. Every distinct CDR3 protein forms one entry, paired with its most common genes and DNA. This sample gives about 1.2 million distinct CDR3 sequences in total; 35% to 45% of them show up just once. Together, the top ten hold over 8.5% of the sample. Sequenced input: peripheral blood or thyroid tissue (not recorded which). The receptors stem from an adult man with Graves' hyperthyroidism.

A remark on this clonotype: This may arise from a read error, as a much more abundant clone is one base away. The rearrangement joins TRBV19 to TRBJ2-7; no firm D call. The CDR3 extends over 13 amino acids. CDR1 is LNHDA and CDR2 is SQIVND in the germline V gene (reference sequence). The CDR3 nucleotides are TGTGCCAGTAGTTCTGTCGGCTCCTACGGGCAGTACTTC. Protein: CASSSVGSYGQYF.

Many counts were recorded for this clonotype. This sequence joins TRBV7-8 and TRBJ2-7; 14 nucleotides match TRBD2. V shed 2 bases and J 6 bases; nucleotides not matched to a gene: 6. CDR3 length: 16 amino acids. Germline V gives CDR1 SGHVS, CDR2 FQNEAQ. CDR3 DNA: TGTGCCAGCAGCTTACGCACCGGGACTAGCGGGAGCGAGCAGTACTTC. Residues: CASSLRTGTSGSEQYF.

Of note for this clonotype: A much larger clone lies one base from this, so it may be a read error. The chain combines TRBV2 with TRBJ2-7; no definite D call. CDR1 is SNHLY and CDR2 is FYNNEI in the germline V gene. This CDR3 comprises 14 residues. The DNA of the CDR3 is TGTGGCAGCAGTTTCCGGACCACACAATACGAGCAGTACTTC. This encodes CGSSFRTTQYEQYF.

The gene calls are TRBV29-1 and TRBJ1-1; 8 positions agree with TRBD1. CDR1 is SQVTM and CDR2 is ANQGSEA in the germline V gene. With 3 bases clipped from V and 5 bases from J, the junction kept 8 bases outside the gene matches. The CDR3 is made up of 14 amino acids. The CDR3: CSVEQGALDTEAFF. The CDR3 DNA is TGCAGCGTTGAGCAGGGGGCTTTGGATACTGAAGCTTTCTTT.

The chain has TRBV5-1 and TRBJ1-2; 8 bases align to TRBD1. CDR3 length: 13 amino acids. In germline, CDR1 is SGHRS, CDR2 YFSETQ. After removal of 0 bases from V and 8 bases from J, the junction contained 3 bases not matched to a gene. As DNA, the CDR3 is TGCGCCAGCAGCTTGGTGCGGGACAGGGGCTACACCTTC. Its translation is CASSLVRDRGYTF.

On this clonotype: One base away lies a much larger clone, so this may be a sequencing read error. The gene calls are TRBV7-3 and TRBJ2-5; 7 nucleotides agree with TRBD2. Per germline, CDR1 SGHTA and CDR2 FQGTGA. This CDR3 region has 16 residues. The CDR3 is CAGSGLLCAGEETQYF. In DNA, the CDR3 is TGTGCCGGCAGCGGTCTTTTGTGTGCGGGAGAAGAGACCCAGTACTTC.

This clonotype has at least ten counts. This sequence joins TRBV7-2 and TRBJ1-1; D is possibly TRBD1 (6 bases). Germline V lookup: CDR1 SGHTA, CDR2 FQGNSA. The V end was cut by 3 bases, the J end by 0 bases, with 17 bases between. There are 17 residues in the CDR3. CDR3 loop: CASSFRGHGFMNTEAFF. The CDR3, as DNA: TGTGCCAGCAGCTTTCGGGGGCATGGCTTCATGAACACTGAAGCTTTCTTT.

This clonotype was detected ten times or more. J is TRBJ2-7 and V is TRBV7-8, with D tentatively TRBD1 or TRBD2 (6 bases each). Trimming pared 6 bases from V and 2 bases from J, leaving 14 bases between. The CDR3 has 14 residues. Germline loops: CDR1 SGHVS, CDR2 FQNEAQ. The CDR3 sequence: CASRMGGLTYEQYF. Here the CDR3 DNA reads TGTGCCAGCAGAATGGGGGGCCTGACCTACGAGCAGTACTTC.

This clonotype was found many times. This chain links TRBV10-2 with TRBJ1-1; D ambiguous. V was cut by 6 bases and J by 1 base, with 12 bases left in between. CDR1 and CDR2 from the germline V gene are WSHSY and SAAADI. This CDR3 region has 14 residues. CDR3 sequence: CASSEDGRNTEAFF. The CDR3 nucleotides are TGCGCCAGCAGCGAAGACGGGAGGAACACTGAAGCTTTCTTT.

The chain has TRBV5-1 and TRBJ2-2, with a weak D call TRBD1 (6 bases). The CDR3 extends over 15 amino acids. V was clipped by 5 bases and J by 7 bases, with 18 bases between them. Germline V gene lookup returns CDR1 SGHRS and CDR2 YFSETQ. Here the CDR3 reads CASSVTGLGGGELFF. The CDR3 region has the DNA TGCGCCAGCAGTGTCACAGGGCTCGGCGGCGGGGAGCTGTTTTTT.

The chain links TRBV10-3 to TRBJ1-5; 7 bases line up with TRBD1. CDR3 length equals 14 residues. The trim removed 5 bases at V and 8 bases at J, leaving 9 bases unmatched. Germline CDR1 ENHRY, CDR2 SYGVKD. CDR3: CAISYDRVDEPQHF. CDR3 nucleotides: TGTGCCATCAGTTACGACAGGGTTGACGAGCCCCAGCATTTT.

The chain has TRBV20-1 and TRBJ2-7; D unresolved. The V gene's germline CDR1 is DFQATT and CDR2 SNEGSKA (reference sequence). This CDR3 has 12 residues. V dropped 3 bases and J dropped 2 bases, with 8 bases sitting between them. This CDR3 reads CSASSRPYEQYF. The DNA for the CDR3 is TGCAGTGCTAGTTCCAGGCCCTACGAGCAGTACTTC.

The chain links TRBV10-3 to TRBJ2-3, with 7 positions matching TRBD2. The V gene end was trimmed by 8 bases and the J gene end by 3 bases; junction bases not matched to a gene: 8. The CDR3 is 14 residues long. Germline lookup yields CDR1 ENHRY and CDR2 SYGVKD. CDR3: CAIYAGEGTDTQYF. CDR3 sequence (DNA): TGTGCCATCTATGCGGGAGAGGGAACAGATACGCAGTATTTT.

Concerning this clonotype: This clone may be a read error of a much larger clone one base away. The CDR3 loop is CASSTRTRKQETQYF. The DNA for the CDR3 is TGTGCCAGCAGCACCCGAACGCGGAAGCAAGAGACCCAGTACTTC. J is TRBJ2-5 and V is TRBV7-2; no clear D. The ends were cut back, 5 bases at V and 2 bases at J, with 15 bases in the middle. The CDR3 length is 15 residues. Looked up from germline, CDR1 is SGHTA and CDR2 is FQGNSA.

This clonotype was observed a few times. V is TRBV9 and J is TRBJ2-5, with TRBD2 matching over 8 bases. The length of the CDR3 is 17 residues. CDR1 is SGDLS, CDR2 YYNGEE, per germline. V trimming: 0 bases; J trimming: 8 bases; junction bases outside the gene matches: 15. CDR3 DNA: TGTGCCAGCAGCGTAGACGGACCAGCGGGGGTAAAAGGAACCCAGTACTTC. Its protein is CASSVDGPAGVKGTQYF.